The 17 T cell receptor beta chains given below trace back to one sample, sequenced in a study of CD8 T cells in ankylosing spondylitis. Study results and caveats: One TCR beta motif, made up of roughly 8 highly homologous variants, appeared characteristic of ankylosing spondylitis blood.

TCRdb analysed the 5' RACE reads with MiXCR anew, one entry per CDR3 protein. The data contain about 330,000 distinct CDR3 sequences, 8% of them singletons. These TCRs' antigens remain unknown. Sequencing was performed on blood, either unsorted or a sorted T cell fraction (not recorded which). Every receptor here comes from a male donor with ankylosing spondylitis.

This clonotype was observed a few times. CDR3 sequence: CASSPRTSYNEQFF. CDR3 nucleotides: TGTGCCAGCTCACCACGGACGTCCTACAATGAGCAGTTCTTC. V gene TRBV18 combines with J gene TRBJ2-1; no clear D gene. V was clipped by 1 base and J by 1 base, with 5 bases between them. The CDR3 length is 14 residues. Germline V gene sequence: CDR1 KGHSH, CDR2 LQKENI.

This clonotype was recorded a few times. For the CDR3, the DNA is TGTGCCAGCAGGCCTACAGCGGCCTCCTACGAGCAGTACTTC. It encodes CASRPTAASYEQYF. The chain uses TRBV3-1 and TRBJ2-7; D possibly corresponds to TRBD2 (5 bases). Germline V CDR1 and CDR2: LGHDT, YNNKEL (reference sequence). The CDR3 totals 14 residues. V was clipped by 6 bases and J by 0 bases, with 12 bases between them.

This clonotype occurred a few times. This rearrangement joins TRBV5-1 to TRBJ2-5; D may be TRBD2 (6 bases). V was trimmed by 0 bases and J by 1 base, leaving 13 bases between them. Germline CDR1 is SGHRS and CDR2 is YFSETQ. This CDR3 comprises 16 residues. As DNA, the CDR3 is TGCGCCAGCAGCTTGGCCGGGAGCGCGGTCCAAGAGACCCAGTACTTC. It yields the protein CASSLAGSAVQETQYF.

Only a few counts were recorded for this clonotype. This chain links TRBV9 with TRBJ2-4; 8 bases are a match to TRBD1. The junction had 3 bases not matched to a gene; V was cut back by 4 bases and J by 6 bases. In germline, CDR1 is SGDLS, CDR2 YYNGEE. The length of the CDR3 is 13 residues. The CDR3: CASSHGQGNIQYF. CDR3 in DNA: TGTGCCAGCAGCCATGGACAGGGAAACATTCAGTACTTC.

This clonotype was counted many times. The rearrangement links TRBV12-5 to TRBJ1-5; unclear D gene. The V and J ends lost 7 bases and 2 bases respectively, with 9 bases between them. The CDR3 sequence is 13 residues long. Germline V gene lookup returns CDR1 LGHNT and CDR2 FRNRAP. The CDR3 DNA sequence: TGTGCTAGTGCCCCGGGCCGCAATCAGCCCCAGCATTTT. This gives the protein CASAPGRNQPQHF.

The chain joins TRBV6-2 or TRBV6-3 to TRBJ2-1, with 14 bases that match TRBD2. J was trimmed by 4 bases and V by 5 bases; bases with no gene match: 10. From germline, CDR1 is MNHEY and CDR2 SVGEGT. This CDR3 contains 18 residues. CDR3 nucleotides: TGTGCCAGCAGTGAGCCCCCGGGGACTAGCGGGAGATACAATGAGCAGTTCTTC. Protein sequence: CASSEPPGTSGRYNEQFF.

This clonotype was detected only a few times. The J gene is TRBJ1-1, the V gene TRBV30, with a possible D match to TRBD1 (6 bases). Germline loops: CDR1 GTSNPN, CDR2 SVGIG (reference sequence). The V end lost 5 bases, the J end lost 2 bases, and 9 bases lay between the germline ends. The CDR3 contains 12 residues. The CDR3 region has the DNA TGTGCCTGGGACAGGCTTAACACTGAAGCTTTCTTT. Its translation is CAWDRLNTEAFF.

The chain recombines TRBV28 with TRBJ2-7, with D tentatively TRBD2 (5 bases). Germline V gives CDR1 MDHEN, CDR2 SYDVKM. The CDR3 has 14 residues. Between the trimmed V and J ends, which lost 5 bases and 6 bases, there was a span of 17 bases. CDR3 amino acids: CASSPPNIGGEQYF. CDR3 DNA sequence: TGTGCCAGCAGTCCCCCTAATATAGGAGGCGAGCAGTACTTC.

This clonotype was found many times. This chain links TRBV12-3 or TRBV12-4 with TRBJ1-2; maybe TRBD1 (5 bases). V was clipped by 1 base and J by 4 bases, with 7 bases between them. The CDR3 is 13 amino acids. CDR3 protein: CASSLEGIYGYTF. The CDR3 DNA is TGTGCCAGCAGTTTAGAGGGGATCTATGGCTACACCTTC.

V and J are TRBV21-1 and TRBJ1-5; the listed D gene, TRBD1, was not tested against the DNA. TRBV21-1 is marked as a pseudogene. The CDR3 length is 16 residues. As DNA, the CDR3 is TGTGCCAGCAGAACCGACAGGGTGAAAAGCAATCAGCCCCAGCATTTT. As protein: CASRTDRVKSNQPQHF.

This clonotype was seen repeatedly, ten times or more. This CDR3 reads CASSKGLSPNEQFF. The CDR3 bases are TGCGCCAGCAGCAAGGGACTATCCCCGAATGAGCAGTTCTTC. This chain uses TRBV4-1 with TRBJ2-1; 7 bases fit TRBD2. From germline, CDR1 is MGHRA and CDR2 YSYEKL. V shed 5 bases and J 7 bases; nucleotides not matched to a gene: 8. This CDR3 spans 14 amino acids.

The V call is TRBV28, the J call TRBJ2-1, with TRBD2 identical over 13 bases. The CDR3 contains 15 residues. V shed 3 bases, J shed 9 bases, and the junction held 5 bases outside the gene matches. Germline CDR1 MDHEN, CDR2 SYDVKM. The CDR3 loop reads CASSFGLAGAFEQFF. The DNA of the CDR3 is TGTGCCAGCAGTTTCGGACTAGCGGGAGCGTTTGAGCAGTTCTTC.

This clonotype was detected only a few times. This chain uses TRBV14 with TRBJ2-2, with no clear D. V shed 4 bases and J shed 8 bases, with 11 bases lying between them. Germline CDR1 is SGHDN and CDR2 is FVKESK. This CDR3 contains 13 residues. In DNA form, the CDR3 reads TGTGCCAGCAGCCGCCTCCTGGGAGGGGAGCTGTTTTTT. This translates into CASSRLLGGELFF.

This clonotype was observed many times. The chain recombines TRBV20-1 with TRBJ2-2, with unresolved D. This CDR3 contains 14 residues. From germline, CDR1 is DFQATT and CDR2 SNEGSKA (reference sequence). The ends were cut back, 5 bases at V and 5 bases at J, with 15 bases in the middle. The CDR3 sequence: CSARPPLWTGELFF. The CDR3 nucleotides read TGCAGTGCTCGACCCCCGTTGTGGACCGGGGAGCTGTTTTTT.

This clonotype occurred a few times. The chain uses TRBV4-2 and TRBJ2-7, with a tentative D call TRBD2 (7 bases). The CDR3 is 16 amino acids. In germline, CDR1 is LGHNA, CDR2 YNFKEQ. The ends were cut back, 1 base at V and 0 bases at J, with 13 bases in the middle. The CDR3 DNA sequence: TGTGCCAGCAGCCAAGGACTGCGGGGGCTCTCCTACGAGCAGTACTTC. It specifies CASSQGLRGLSYEQYF.

The chain couples TRBV29-1 to TRBJ2-1; the D is unclear. Trimming took 7 bases from V and 6 from J, leaving 10 bases between them. Germline V CDR1 and CDR2: SQVTM, ANQGSEA. This CDR3 has 11 residues. This chain's CDR3 is CSARGPNEQFF. CDR3 DNA: TGCAGCGCCCGTGGCCCCAATGAGCAGTTCTTC.

This clonotype turned up a few times. J is TRBJ2-7 and V is TRBV20-1, with a tentative D call TRBD1 (5 bases). Deletions cut 5 bases from V and 7 bases from J, with 15 bases between. Germline-derived CDR1 and CDR2 are DFQATT and SNEGSKA (reference sequence). This CDR3 comprises 12 residues. In DNA, the CDR3 is TGCAGTGCTGAAACCCAGGGTGGAGAGCAGTACTTC. Its protein is CSAETQGGEQYF.